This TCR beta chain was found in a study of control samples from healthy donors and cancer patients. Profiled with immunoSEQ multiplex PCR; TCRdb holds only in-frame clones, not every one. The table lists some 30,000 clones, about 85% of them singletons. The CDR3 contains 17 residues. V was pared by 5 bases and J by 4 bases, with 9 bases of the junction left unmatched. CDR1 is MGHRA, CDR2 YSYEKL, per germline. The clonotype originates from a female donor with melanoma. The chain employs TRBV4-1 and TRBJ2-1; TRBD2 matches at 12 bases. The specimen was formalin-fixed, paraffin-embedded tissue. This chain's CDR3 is CASSYQLGLAGYNEQFF. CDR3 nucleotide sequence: TGCGCCAGCAGCTATCAACTTGGACTAGCGGGGTACAATGAGCAGTTCTTC.